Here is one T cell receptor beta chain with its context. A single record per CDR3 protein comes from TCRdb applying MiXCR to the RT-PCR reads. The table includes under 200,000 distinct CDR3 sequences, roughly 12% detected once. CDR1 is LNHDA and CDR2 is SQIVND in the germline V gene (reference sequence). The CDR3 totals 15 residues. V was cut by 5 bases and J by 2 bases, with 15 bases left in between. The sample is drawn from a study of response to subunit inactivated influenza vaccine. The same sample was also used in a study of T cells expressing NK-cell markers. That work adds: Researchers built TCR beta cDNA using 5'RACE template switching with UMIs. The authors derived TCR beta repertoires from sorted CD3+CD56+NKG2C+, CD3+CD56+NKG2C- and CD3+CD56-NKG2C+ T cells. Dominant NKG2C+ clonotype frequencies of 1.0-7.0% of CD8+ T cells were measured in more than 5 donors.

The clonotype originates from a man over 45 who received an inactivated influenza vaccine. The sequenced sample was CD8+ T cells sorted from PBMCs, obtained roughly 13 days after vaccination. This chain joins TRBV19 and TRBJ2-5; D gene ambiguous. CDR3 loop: CASSPPHAPQETQYF. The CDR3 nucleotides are TGTGCCAGTAGTCCTCCCCACGCCCCTCAAGAGACCCAGTACTTC.